The 20 T cell receptor beta chains reported below all come from one sample, sequenced in a study of T cells after yellow fever vaccination. Via MiXCR, TCRdb re-called the 5' RACE reads, giving one row per CDR3 protein. The sample lists around 600,000 distinct CDR3 sequences, 9% to 15% occurring once. The sample consisted of PBMCs, taken on the day of the yellow fever booster vaccination. Receptors were obtained from a man younger than 40 who received the YFV17D yellow fever vaccine.

The CDR3 region has the DNA TGCGCCAGCAGCCCACGCAGAACTGCTCGTGAGGAGACCCAGTACTTC. Its translation is CASSPRRTAREETQYF. The chain uses TRBV4-3 and TRBJ2-5; D is unclear. CDR3 size: 16 residues. V gave up 4 bases and J gave up 5 bases, with 20 bases separating them. Per germline, CDR1 LGHNA and CDR2 YSLEER.

This clonotype was seen ten or more times. The chain is built from TRBV5-1 and TRBJ2-2, with a possible D match to TRBD2 (6 bases). Deletions cut 3 bases from V and 5 bases from J, with 17 bases between. CDR1 and CDR2 (germline): SGHRS, YFSETQ. The CDR3 covers 16 residues. In DNA form, the CDR3 reads TGCGCCAGCAGCTCCGGGAGCTACGATCCAACCGGGGAGCTGTTTTTT. Its protein product is CASSSGSYDPTGELFF.

V and J are TRBV6-5 and TRBJ2-3, with 14 bases lining up with TRBD2. V lost 5 bases and J lost 13; bases outside the gene matches: 2. Germline CDR1 reads MNHEY; CDR2 reads SVGAGI. The CDR3 is made up of 12 amino acids. Here the CDR3 reads CASSQGLAGEYF. The CDR3 nucleotides read TGTGCCAGCAGTCAGGGACTAGCGGGAGAGTATTTT.

This clonotype was observed a handful of times. The CDR3 DNA follows: TGCAGTGTTGTTGCACCTGGGACAGATACGCAGTATTTT. Its translation: CSVVAPGTDTQYF. The chain employs TRBV20-1 and TRBJ2-3; D gene ambiguous. V dropped 7 bases and J dropped 3 bases, with 14 bases sitting between them. The CDR3 contains 13 residues. Germline V gives CDR1 DFQATT, CDR2 SNEGSKA (reference sequence).

The CDR3 region has the DNA TGCAGTGCTAGGGCGCGACTAGCGGGAGTTACAGATACGCAGTATTTT. Its translation: CSARARLAGVTDTQYF. The chain recombines TRBV20-1 with TRBJ2-3, with 12 bases lining up with TRBD2. Trimming took 3 bases from V and 3 from J; bases not matched to a gene: 7. Per germline, CDR1 DFQATT and CDR2 SNEGSKA (reference sequence). This CDR3 has 16 residues.

This rearrangement joins TRBV20-1 to TRBJ1-5, with 8 bases identical to TRBD1. This CDR3 contains 15 residues. The germline CDR1 and CDR2 sequences are DFQATT and SNEGSKA (reference sequence). V shed 7 bases and J 6 bases; nucleotides not matched to a gene: 14. The CDR3 reads CSVRSPGGAGQPQHF. CDR3 bases: TGCAGTGTTCGGTCCCCAGGGGGCGCTGGTCAGCCCCAGCATTTT.

In its sample, this clonotype was seen a few times. This rearrangement joins TRBV6-2 or TRBV6-3 to TRBJ2-1, with TRBD2 as a possible D gene (5 bases). CDR1 and CDR2 from the germline V gene are MNHEY and SVGEGT. The CDR3 runs to 17 residues. Trimming cost V 10 bases and J 7 bases, with 29 bases left between them. This CDR3 is CATRARLAPISGNEQFF. The CDR3 DNA reads TGTGCCACCAGAGCCCGGCTAGCCCCCATATCGGGGAATGAGCAGTTCTTC.

This clonotype was seen a few times. The chain recombines TRBV3-1 with TRBJ2-2, with 8 nucleotides matching TRBD1. Germline-derived CDR1 and CDR2 are LGHDT and YNNKEL (reference sequence). Trimming at V came to 3 bases and at J to 4 bases, leaving 4 bases not matched to a gene. The CDR3 loop spans 15 amino acids. The CDR3 DNA sequence: TGTGCCAGCAGCCACCGGACAGGGACCACCGGGGAGCTGTTTTTT. It codes for CASSHRTGTTGELFF.

V usage is TRBV15 and J usage is TRBJ2-1; 7 positions agree with TRBD1. V trimming: 3 bases; J trimming: 0 bases; junction bases outside the gene matches: 2. This CDR3 is built from 15 residues. The V gene's germline CDR1 is LNHNV and CDR2 YYDKDF (reference sequence). The CDR3 bases are TGTGCCACCAGCAGGAGACAGGGCTCCTACAATGAGCAGTTCTTC. This codes for CATSRRQGSYNEQFF.

This clonotype has more than one count but fewer than ten. The chain couples TRBV12-3 or TRBV12-4 to TRBJ2-7; tentative D call: TRBD2 (5 bases). V was pared by 3 bases and J by 4 bases, with 10 bases between. The CDR3 has 13 amino acids. Written as DNA, the CDR3 is TGTGCCAGCAGTTTGTCCACGGGATACGAGCAGTACTTC. This gives the protein CASSLSTGYEQYF.

The chain joins TRBV29-1 to TRBJ2-1; TRBD2 aligns across 10 bases. Germline CDR1 is SQVTM and CDR2 is ANQGSEA. The trim removed 1 base at V and 5 bases at J, leaving 5 bases unmatched. The CDR3 has 15 residues. In DNA form, the CDR3 reads TGCAGCGTTGAAGCTAGCGGGAGTATCAACAATGAGCAGTTCTTC. Translation: CSVEASGSINNEQFF.

CDR3 nucleotides: TGCGCCAGCAGCTTAGGGGGTTTGGATACGCAGTATTTT. This encodes CASSLGGLDTQYF. The genes are TRBV5-1 and TRBJ2-3; tentatively, D is TRBD1 (6 bases). The CDR3 is 13 amino acids. The V end was cut by 2 bases, the J end by 6 bases, with 10 bases between. Germline CDR1 SGHRS, CDR2 YFSETQ.

V usage is TRBV3-1 and J usage is TRBJ1-1, with TRBD1 matching over 7 bases. The ends lost 4 bases at V and 7 bases at J; junction bases unmatched: 3. This CDR3 has 12 residues. Germline CDR1 LGHDT, CDR2 YNNKEL (reference sequence). Here the CDR3 DNA reads TGTGCCAGCAGCCTCCGGGACAGTGAAGCTTTCTTT. Translated: CASSLRDSEAFF. The entire variable domain, with the rest obtained from reference TRBV3-1 and TRBJ1-1, is as follows: DTAVSQTPKYLVTQMGNDKSIKCEQNLGHDTMYWYKQDSKKFLKIMFSYNNKELIINETVPNRFSPKSPDKAHLNLHINSLELGDSAVYFCASSLRDSEAFFGQGTRLTVV.

This clonotype was observed a handful of times. This chain connects TRBV20-1 to TRBJ2-2; D not certain. This CDR3 contains 13 residues. With 3 bases removed from V and 2 bases from J, the gap between germline ends came to 7 bases. Looked up from germline, CDR1 is DFQATT and CDR2 is SNEGSKA (reference sequence). Here the CDR3 DNA reads TGCAGTGCTAGCGGCCAAAACACCGGGGAGCTGTTTTTT. As protein: CSASGQNTGELFF.

V is TRBV27 and J is TRBJ2-1; 10 bases align to TRBD2. Trimming cost V 5 bases and J 10 bases; bases outside gene matches: 5. Germline V gene lookup returns CDR1 MNHEY and CDR2 SMNVEV (reference sequence). The CDR3 extends over 13 amino acids. The CDR3 DNA sequence: TGTGCCAGCAGTACACAGACTAGCGGGGAGCAGTTCTTC. Encoded protein: CASSTQTSGEQFF.

This CDR3 reads CAISPAGTSADTQYF. The CDR3 bases are TGTGCCATCAGTCCCGCCGGGACTAGCGCAGATACGCAGTATTTT. This chain joins TRBV10-3 and TRBJ2-3; 10 bases match TRBD2. The CDR3 sequence is 15 residues long. Per germline, CDR1 ENHRY and CDR2 SYGVKD. V was pared by 5 bases and J by 4 bases, with 6 bases of the junction left unmatched.

This chain joins TRBV20-1 and TRBJ2-5; D remains unclear. V lost 3 bases to trimming and J lost 5 bases, with 16 bases between them. The CDR3 has 14 amino acids. CDR1 and CDR2 from the germline V gene are DFQATT and SNEGSKA (reference sequence). CDR3 protein: CSASLGSGVETQYF. The CDR3 DNA reads as TGCAGTGCTAGTCTGGGATCTGGGGTGGAGACCCAGTACTTC.

In this sample, this clonotype turned up a few times. V gene TRBV18 combines with J gene TRBJ2-4; the D is unclear. Trimming took 0 bases from V and 9 from J, leaving 9 bases between them. The CDR3 is 13 residues long. Germline CDR1 and CDR2: KGHSH and LQKENI. The CDR3 region has the DNA TGTGCCAGCTCACCACCGTCTAAGACCATTCAGTACTTC. It translates to CASSPPSKTIQYF.

The genes are TRBV9 and TRBJ2-3; D is unresolved. The CDR3 contains 14 residues. V gave up 3 bases and J gave up 4 bases, with 12 bases separating them. Germline V CDR1 and CDR2: SGDLS, YYNGEE. The chain's CDR3 is CASSATTPADTQYF. The DNA for the CDR3 is TGTGCCAGCAGCGCAACGACCCCGGCAGATACGCAGTATTTT.

The CDR3 loop is CASSQGDRGGYTF. In DNA, the CDR3 is TGTGCCAGCAGCCAAGGGGACAGGGGTGGCTACACCTTC. The chain has TRBV3-1 and TRBJ1-2, with 10 bases identical to TRBD1. The CDR3 covers 13 residues. From germline, CDR1 is LGHDT and CDR2 YNNKEL (reference sequence). V lost 1 base and J lost 7; bases outside the gene matches: 0.